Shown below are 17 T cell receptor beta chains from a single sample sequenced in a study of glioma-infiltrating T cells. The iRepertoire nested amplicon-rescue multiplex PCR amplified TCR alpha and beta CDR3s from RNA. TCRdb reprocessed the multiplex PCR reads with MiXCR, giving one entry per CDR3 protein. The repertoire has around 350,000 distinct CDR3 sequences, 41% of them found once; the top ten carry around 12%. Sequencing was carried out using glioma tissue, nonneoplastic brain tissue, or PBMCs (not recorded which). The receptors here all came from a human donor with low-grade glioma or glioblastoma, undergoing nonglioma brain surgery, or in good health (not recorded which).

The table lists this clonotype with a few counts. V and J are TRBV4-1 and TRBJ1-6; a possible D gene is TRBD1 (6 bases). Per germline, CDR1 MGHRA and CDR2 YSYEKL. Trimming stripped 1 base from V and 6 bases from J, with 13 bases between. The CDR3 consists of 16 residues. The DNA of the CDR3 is TGCGCCAGCAGCCAAGTCAGGGGCGAACTTAATTCACCCCTCCACTTT. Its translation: CASSQVRGELNSPLHF.

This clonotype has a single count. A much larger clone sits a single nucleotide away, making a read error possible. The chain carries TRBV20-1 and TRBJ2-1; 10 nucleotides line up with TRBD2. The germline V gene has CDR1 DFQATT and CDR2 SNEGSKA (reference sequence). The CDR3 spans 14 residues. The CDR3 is CSAEGLAETNEQSF. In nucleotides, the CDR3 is TGCAGTGCAGAAGGACTAGCGGAAACCAATGAGCAGTCCTTC.

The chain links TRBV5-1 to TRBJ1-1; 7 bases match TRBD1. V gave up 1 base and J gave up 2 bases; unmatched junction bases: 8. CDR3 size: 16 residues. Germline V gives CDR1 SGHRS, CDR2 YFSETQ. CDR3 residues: CASSLTSGTENTEAFF. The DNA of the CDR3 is TGCGCCAGCAGCTTGACCTCCGGGACAGAAAACACTGAAGCTTTCTTT.

CDR3: CATLTTSWSLYEQYF. As DNA, the CDR3 is TGTGCCACCTTGACGACTAGCTGGAGTTTGTACGAGCAGTACTTC. The gene calls are TRBV28 and TRBJ2-7; 7 nucleotides align to TRBD2. The CDR3 covers 15 residues. Trimming took 10 bases from V and 4 from J; bases not matched to a gene: 16. Germline CDR1 MDHEN, CDR2 SYDVKM.

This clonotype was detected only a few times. The CDR3 loop is CASTLGGGSSYEQYF. The DNA of the CDR3 is TGTGCCAGCACCCTCGGCGGGGGCTCCTCCTACGAGCAGTACTTC. V is TRBV6-1 and J is TRBJ2-7, with D possibly matching TRBD2 (7 bases). This CDR3 is 15 amino acids long. The germline V and J ends were trimmed by 7 bases and 0 bases, with 16 bases remaining between them. The germline V gene has CDR1 MNHNS and CDR2 SASEGT.

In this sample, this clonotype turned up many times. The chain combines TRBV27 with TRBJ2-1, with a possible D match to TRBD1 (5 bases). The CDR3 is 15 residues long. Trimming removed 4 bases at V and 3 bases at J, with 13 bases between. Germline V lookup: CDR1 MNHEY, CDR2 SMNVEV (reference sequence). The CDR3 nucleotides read TGTGCCAGCAGTTACAGGCCAGGTGGCTACAATGAGCAGTTCTTC. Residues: CASSYRPGGYNEQFF.

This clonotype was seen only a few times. The CDR3 bases are TGTGCCAGCGGGCTTCTGGACAGGGAGGCTGAAGCTTTCTTT. Its translation is CASGLLDREAEAFF. The chain uses TRBV2 and TRBJ1-1; TRBD1 aligns across 8 bases. The CDR3 is made up of 14 amino acids. CDR1 is SNHLY and CDR2 is FYNNEI in the germline V gene. The J segment lost 6 bases and the V segment lost 8 bases, leaving 11 bases of the junction unmatched.

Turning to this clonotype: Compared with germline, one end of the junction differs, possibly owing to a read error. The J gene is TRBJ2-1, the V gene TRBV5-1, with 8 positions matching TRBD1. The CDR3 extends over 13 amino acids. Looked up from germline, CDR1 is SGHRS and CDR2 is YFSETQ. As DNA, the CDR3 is TGCGCCAGCAGCGCGGACAGGGCCAATGAGAAGTTCTTC. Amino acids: CASSADRANEKFF.

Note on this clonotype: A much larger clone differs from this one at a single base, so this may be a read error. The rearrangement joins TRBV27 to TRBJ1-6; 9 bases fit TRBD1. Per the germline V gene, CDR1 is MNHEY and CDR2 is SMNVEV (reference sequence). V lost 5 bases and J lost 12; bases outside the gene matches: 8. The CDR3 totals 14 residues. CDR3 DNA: TGTGCCAGCAGTCCGACAGGGGGAAGTTTACCCCTCCACTTT. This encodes CASSPTGGSLPLHF.

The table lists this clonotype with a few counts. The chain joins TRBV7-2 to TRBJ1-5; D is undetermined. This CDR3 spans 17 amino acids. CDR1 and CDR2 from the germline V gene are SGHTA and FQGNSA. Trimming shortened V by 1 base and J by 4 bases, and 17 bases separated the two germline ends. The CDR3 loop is CASSLGSWRRKNQPQHF. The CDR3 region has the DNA TGTGCCAGCAGCTTAGGGTCGTGGAGACGGAAGAATCAGCCCCAGCATTTT.

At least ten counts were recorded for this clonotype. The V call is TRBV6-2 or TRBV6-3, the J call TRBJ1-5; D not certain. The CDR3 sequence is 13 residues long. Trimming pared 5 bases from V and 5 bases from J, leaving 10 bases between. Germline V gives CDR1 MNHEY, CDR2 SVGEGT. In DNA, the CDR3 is TGTGCCAGCAGTAACGGAGGTTATCAGCCCCAGCATTTT. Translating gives CASSNGGYQPQHF.

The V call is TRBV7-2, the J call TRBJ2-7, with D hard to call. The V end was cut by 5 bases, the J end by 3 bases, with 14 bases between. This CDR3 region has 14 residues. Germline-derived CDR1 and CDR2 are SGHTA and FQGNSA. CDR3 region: CASSPSGRLYEQYF. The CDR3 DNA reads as TGTGCCAGCAGCCCATCAGGCCGGCTCTACGAGCAGTACTTC.

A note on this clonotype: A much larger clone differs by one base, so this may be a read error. In DNA, the CDR3 is TGTGCCAGCAGTTTTTGGGACAGTCAGAACACTGAAGCTTTCTTT. Its translation is CASSFWDSQNTEAFF. The gene calls are TRBV28 and TRBJ1-1, with 7 nucleotides matching TRBD1. V trimming: 3 bases; J trimming: 1 base; junction bases outside the gene matches: 5. The V gene's germline CDR1 is MDHEN and CDR2 SYDVKM. This CDR3 region has 15 residues.

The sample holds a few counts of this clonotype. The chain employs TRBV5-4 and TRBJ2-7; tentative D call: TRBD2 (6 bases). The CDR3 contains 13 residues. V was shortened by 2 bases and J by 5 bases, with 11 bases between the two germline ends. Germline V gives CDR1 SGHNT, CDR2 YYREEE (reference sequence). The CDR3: CASSLTGENEQYF. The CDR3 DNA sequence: TGTGCCAGCAGCTTAACGGGAGAGAACGAGCAGTACTTC.

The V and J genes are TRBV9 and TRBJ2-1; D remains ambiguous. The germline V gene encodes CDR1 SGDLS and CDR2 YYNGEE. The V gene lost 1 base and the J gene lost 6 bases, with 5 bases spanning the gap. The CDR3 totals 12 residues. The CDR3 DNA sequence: TGTGCCAGCAGCGTATGGGGCAATGAGCAGTTCTTC. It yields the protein CASSVWGNEQFF.

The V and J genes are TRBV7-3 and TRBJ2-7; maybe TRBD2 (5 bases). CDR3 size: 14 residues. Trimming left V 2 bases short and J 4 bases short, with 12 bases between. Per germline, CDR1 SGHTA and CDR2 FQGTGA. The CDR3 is CASSLSGNGYEQYF. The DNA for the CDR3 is TGTGCCAGCAGCTTATCCGGGAATGGGTACGAGCAGTACTTC.

The CDR3 loop reads CSARGGESGRGGFETQYF. Here the CDR3 DNA reads TGCAGTGCTAGAGGGGGGGAAAGCGGGAGAGGGGGCTTTGAGACCCAGTACTTC. The chain has TRBV20-1 and TRBJ2-5, with TRBD2 as a possible D gene (8 bases). The CDR3 extends over 18 amino acids. The V and J ends lost 1 base and 5 bases respectively, with 26 bases between them. Germline CDR1 is DFQATT and CDR2 is SNEGSKA (reference sequence).